This T cell receptor (beta chain) was identified in a study of blood T cell repertoires in COVID-19. This clone was counted between two and nine times. TCRdb keeps only in-frame clones here, not all; method: immunoSEQ multiplex PCR. The sample has fewer than 200,000 clones, about 80% seen once. V lost 4 bases, J lost 2 bases, and 11 bases lay in between. The CDR3 consists of 14 residues. CDR1 SQVTM and CDR2 ANQGSEA come from the germline V gene. This TCR was sampled from a woman between 55 and 75 years old with COVID-19, enrolled during active disease. Material: peripheral blood. The rearrangement joins TRBV29-1 to TRBJ1-4, with D perhaps TRBD1 (6 bases). CDR3 sequence reads: CSVGEGGTNEKLFF. CDR3 nucleotides: TGCAGCGTTGGGGAGGGGGGGACTAATGAAAAACTGTTTTTT.